This T cell receptor (beta chain) was documented in a study of T-cell reconstitution after alpha-beta-depleted transplantation in children. CDR3 length: 16 amino acids. Trimming removed 0 bases from V and 5 bases from J, with 13 bases in between. Germline V CDR1 and CDR2: KGHDR, SFDVKD. TCRbeta library preparation incorporated unique molecular identifiers. MiXCR was run by TCRdb on the PCR reads, yielding one entry per CDR3 protein. The sample consists of about 27,000 distinct CDR3 sequences, under 8% of them appearing once. This clonotype was seen many times. Its specificity is unknown. General observations from the study: By one year post-transplant, T-cell counts and diversity largely arose from T cells that were newly produced. Several hundred rapidly expanded clones from non-depleted graft cells reportedly supplied alpha-beta T cells about two months post-transplant. Recipient T cells and thymic progenitors that survived were the source of the high TCRbeta diversity seen at day 60 in some patients.

This TCR derives from a male patient younger than 18 who had a stem cell transplant for acute myeloid leukemia, so the T cells may come from the graft donor. The specimen comprised PBMCs, mostly from graft donor cells, sampled 180 days after TCRalphabeta/CD19-depleted stem cell transplant. The V and J genes are TRBV24-1 and TRBJ1-5; tentatively, D is TRBD1 (5 bases). CDR3 amino acids: CATSDLGTGPYQPQHF. The CDR3 coding sequence is TGTGCCACCAGTGATTTGGGTACAGGACCCTATCAGCCCCAGCATTTT.